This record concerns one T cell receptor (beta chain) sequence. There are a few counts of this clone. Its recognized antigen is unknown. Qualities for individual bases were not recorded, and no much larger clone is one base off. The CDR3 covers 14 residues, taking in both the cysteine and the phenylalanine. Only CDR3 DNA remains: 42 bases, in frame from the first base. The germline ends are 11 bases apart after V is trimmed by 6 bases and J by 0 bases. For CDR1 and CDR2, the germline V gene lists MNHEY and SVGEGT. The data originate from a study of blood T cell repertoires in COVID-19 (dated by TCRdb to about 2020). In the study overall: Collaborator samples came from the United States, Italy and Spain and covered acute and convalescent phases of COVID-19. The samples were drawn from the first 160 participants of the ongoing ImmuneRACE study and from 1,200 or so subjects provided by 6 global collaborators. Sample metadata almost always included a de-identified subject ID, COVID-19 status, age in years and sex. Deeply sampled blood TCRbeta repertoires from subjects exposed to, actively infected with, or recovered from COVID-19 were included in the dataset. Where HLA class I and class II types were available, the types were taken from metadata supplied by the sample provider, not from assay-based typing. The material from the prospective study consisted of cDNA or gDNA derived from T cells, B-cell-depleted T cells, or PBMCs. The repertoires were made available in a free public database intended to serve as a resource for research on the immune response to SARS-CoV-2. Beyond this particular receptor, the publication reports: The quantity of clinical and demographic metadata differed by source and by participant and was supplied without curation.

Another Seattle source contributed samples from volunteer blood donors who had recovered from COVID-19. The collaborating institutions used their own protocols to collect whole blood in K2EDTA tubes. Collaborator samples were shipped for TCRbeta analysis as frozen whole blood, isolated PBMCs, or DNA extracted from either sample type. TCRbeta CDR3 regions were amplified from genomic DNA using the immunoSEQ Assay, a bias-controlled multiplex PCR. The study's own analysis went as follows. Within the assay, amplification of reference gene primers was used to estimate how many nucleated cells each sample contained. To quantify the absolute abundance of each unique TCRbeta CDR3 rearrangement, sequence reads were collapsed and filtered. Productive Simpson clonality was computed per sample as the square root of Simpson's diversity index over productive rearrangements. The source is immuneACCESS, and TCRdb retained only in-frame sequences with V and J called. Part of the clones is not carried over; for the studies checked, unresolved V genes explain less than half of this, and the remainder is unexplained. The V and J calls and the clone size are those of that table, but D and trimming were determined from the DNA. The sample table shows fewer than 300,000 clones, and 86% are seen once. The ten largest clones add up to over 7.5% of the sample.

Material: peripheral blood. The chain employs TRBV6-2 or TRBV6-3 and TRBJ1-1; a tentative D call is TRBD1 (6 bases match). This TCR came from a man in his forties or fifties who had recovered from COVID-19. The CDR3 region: CASSRGGMNTEAFF. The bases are TGTGCCAGCAGCCGCGGGGGCATGAACACTGAAGCTTTCTTT.